This T cell receptor beta chain was captured in a study of cytomegalovirus exposure and HLA in healthy donors. Regarding the study as a whole: Per published accounts, TCR beta sequences correctly predicted the HLA-A and HLA-B alleles of most subjects.

To note about this clone: The target antigen is unknown.

The CDR3 runs 14 residues. CDR1 and CDR2 (germline): KGHSH, LQKENI. V lost 6 bases to trimming and J lost 1 base, with 9 bases between them. PCR used 60 Vbeta primers and 13 Jbeta primers. Sequenced by immunoSEQ multiplex PCR; TCRdb stores in-frame clones only, minus some. The sample lists about 130,000 clones, more than 7.5% seen once, with 1.5% to 2% in the top ten. The sequencing input was PBMCs. The TCR comes from a man aged 50-60 years in good health and CMV-seronegative. This sequence joins TRBV18 and TRBJ2-2; D is possibly TRBD1 (5 bases). CDR3: CASSAGLNTGELFF. The CDR3, as DNA: TGTGCCAGCTCGGCAGGGTTGAACACCGGGGAGCTGTTTTTT.